This TCR beta chain was sequenced in a study of T cells in Graves' hyperthyroidism and ophthalmopathy. Study observations and caveats: Median prediction lead before ophthalmopathy onset was around 7 months with the model.

Amplification targeted TCR beta CDR3 regions from RNA transcripts. The primer set for the first-round RT-PCR of the TCR CDR3 was HTBI. TCRdb ran MiXCR on the multiplex PCR reads and lists one entry per CDR3 protein. The data contain approximately 710,000 distinct CDR3 sequences, 17% of them singletons. The CDR3 runs to 13 residues. V lost 2 bases, J lost 4 bases, and 8 bases lay in between. This clonotype was seen repeatedly, ten times or more. Its antigen is as yet unknown. This chain uses TRBV12-3 or TRBV12-4 with TRBJ1-1; the D gene is possibly TRBD1 (5 bases). The sequence was collected from a man between 50 and 59 years old with Graves' hyperthyroidism. Sequenced sample: blood. CDR3 sequence: CASSLQGGTEAFF. The CDR3, as DNA: TGTGCCAGCAGTTTACAGGGAGGCACTGAAGCTTTCTTT.